The T cell receptor (beta chain) under discussion was sequenced for a study of tumor-infiltrating lymphocytes in primary liver carcinoma. Co-extraction yielded RNA and DNA from about 20-30 mg of unsorted bulk tissue. The V gene lost 3 bases and the J gene lost 1 base, with 12 bases spanning the gap. CDR1 MGHRA and CDR2 YSYEKL come from the germline V gene. This CDR3 is built from 16 residues. Points on this clonotype: No antigen is known for it.

TCR beta cDNA came from about 470 ng total RNA, primed with a constant-region primer. The TCR beta library was amplified through three nested multiplex PCR rounds in a modified ARM-PCR procedure. Investigators reported that the first two PCR rounds, at roughly 11 cycles each, used TRBV1-TRBV30 forward primers with a C-beta reverse primer. TCRdb used MiXCR to reprocess the multiplex PCR reads, holding one entry per CDR3 protein. Altogether under 50,000 distinct CDR3 sequences are present, about two thirds being singletons, with the ten largest covering over 25%. Study-level findings and limits: Compared with tumor region pairs, tumor-adjacent and tumor-blood pairs overlapped less.

The chain is built from TRBV4-1 and TRBJ1-4; D gene uncertain. What was sequenced was liver tumor tissue from sampling region 5. Subset: tumor region T5, tumor centre. This sequence originates from a man aged 35-49 years with primary liver carcinoma and hepatitis B virus infection. The CDR3: CASSQVSGETNEKLFF. The CDR3, as DNA: TGCGCCAGCAGCCAGGTCTCCGGGGAAACTAATGAAAAACTGTTTTTT.